This passage covers 23 T cell receptor beta chains from one sample sequenced in a study of preoperative IRX-2 immunotherapy in early breast cancer. Indicated treatment: preoperative locoregional IRX-2 cytokine immunotherapy. TCRdb's copy holds only in-frame clones and misses some; the assay was immunoSEQ multiplex PCR. The sample has approximately 44,000 clones, about 95% seen once. Sequenced here: tumor tissue, sampled after IRX-2 immunotherapy. The receptors were gathered from a human donor with breast cancer.

The chain carries TRBV10-3 and TRBJ1-1; maybe TRBD1 (5 bases). The V and J ends lost 0 bases and 1 base respectively, with 12 bases between them. The V gene's germline CDR1 is ENHRY and CDR2 SYGVKD. The CDR3 is 16 amino acids. CDR3 sequence (DNA): TGTGCCATCAGTGAGTCGAAGGTCGGGGCGAACACTGAAGCTTTCTTT. The encoded protein is CAISESKVGANTEAFF.

The chain joins TRBV5-1 to TRBJ1-2, with 7 bases fitting TRBD1. After removal of 0 bases from V and 6 bases from J, the junction contained 5 bases not matched to a gene. Germline V gives CDR1 SGHRS, CDR2 YFSETQ. The CDR3 extends over 14 amino acids. The CDR3 DNA follows: TGCGCCAGCAGCTTGGCAGGGGGGACCAATGGCTACACCTTC. The encoded protein is CASSLAGGTNGYTF.

The chain couples TRBV7-2 to TRBJ2-1; 15 bases line up with TRBD2. In germline, CDR1 is SGHTA, CDR2 FQGNSA. Germline trimming cut 4 bases from V and 8 bases from J; bases unmatched to any gene: 6. The CDR3 totals 16 residues. This CDR3 is CASSYGLAGGEYEQFF. In DNA, the CDR3 is TGTGCCAGCAGCTACGGACTAGCGGGGGGGGAGTATGAGCAGTTCTTC. Combining the CDR3 with reference TRBV7-2 and TRBJ2-1 gives the whole variable domain GAGVSQSPSNKVTEKGKDVELRCDPISGHTALYWYRQSLGQGLEFLIYFQGNSAPDKSGLPSDRFSAERTGGSVSTLTIQRTQQEDSAVYLCASSYGLAGGEYEQFFGPGTRLTVL.

The genes are TRBV7-2 and TRBJ2-5; D is unclear. The CDR3 extends over 12 amino acids. Germline loops: CDR1 SGHTA, CDR2 FQGNSA. V lost 4 bases, J lost 7 bases, and 10 bases lay in between. CDR3 protein: CASSSAVATQYF. In nucleotides, the CDR3 is TGTGCCAGCAGCTCCGCGGTGGCGACCCAGTACTTC. Based on the CDR3 plus reference TRBV7-2 and TRBJ2-5, the full variable domain is GAGVSQSPSNKVTEKGKDVELRCDPISGHTALYWYRQSLGQGLEFLIYFQGNSAPDKSGLPSDRFSAERTGGSVSTLTIQRTQQEDSAVYLCASSSAVATQYFGPGTRLLVL.

V and J are TRBV4-3 and TRBJ2-2; D remains unclear. The CDR3 has 12 residues. V was clipped by 4 bases and J by 6 bases, with 6 bases between them. Germline CDR1 reads LGHNA; CDR2 reads YSLEER. CDR3 in amino acids: CASSRHSGELFF. For the CDR3, the DNA is TGCGCCAGCAGCCGACATTCCGGGGAGCTGTTTTTT.

This clone is a singleton in its sample. The CDR3 protein is CSVVDQVYGYTF. In DNA, the CDR3 is TGCAGCGTTGTAGACCAAGTCTATGGCTACACCTTC. The chain combines TRBV29-1 with TRBJ1-2, with D unresolved. Germline CDR1 is SQVTM and CDR2 is ANQGSEA. Trimming stripped 4 bases from V and 4 bases from J, with 10 bases between. The CDR3 runs 12 residues.

A single count supports this clone. The chain employs TRBV5-5 and TRBJ2-1; D is tentatively TRBD1 or TRBD2 (5 bases each). The germline gives CDR1 SGHKS, CDR2 YYEKEE (reference sequence). CDR3 length: 15 residues. The V end was cut by 4 bases, the J end by 1 base, with 12 bases between. For the CDR3, the DNA is TGTGCCAGCAGCACCCGGGACCAATCCTACAATGAGCAGTTCTTC. It specifies CASSTRDQSYNEQFF.

CDR3 sequence reads: CASSGVGNTEAFF. In nucleotides, the CDR3 is TGTGCCAGCAGCGGTGTGGGGAACACTGAAGCTTTCTTT. The chain links TRBV5-4 to TRBJ1-1, with D unresolved. CDR1 is SGHNT and CDR2 is YYREEE in the germline V gene (reference sequence). V was cut by 4 bases and J by 1 base, with 8 bases left in between. The CDR3 sequence is 13 residues long. The full variable domain, in which reference TRBV5-4 and TRBJ1-1 provide the parts outside the CDR3, is ETGVTQSPTHLIKTRGQQVTLRCSSQSGHNTVSWYQQALGQGPQFIFQYYREEENGRGNFPPRFSGLQFPNYSSELNVNALELDDSALYLCASSGVGNTEAFFGQGTRLTVV.

The chain employs TRBV4-2 and TRBJ2-4, with 8 bases fitting TRBD1. The J segment lost 6 bases and the V segment lost 3 bases, leaving 10 bases of the junction unmatched. The germline gives CDR1 LGHNA, CDR2 YNFKEQ. The CDR3 is 16 amino acids. The CDR3 here is CASSQATGDGRNIQYF. In DNA form, the CDR3 reads TGTGCCAGCAGCCAGGCGACAGGGGACGGTCGAAACATTCAGTACTTC.

V is TRBV6-5 and J is TRBJ2-2; tentative D call: TRBD2 (5 bases). CDR1 is MNHEY, CDR2 SVGAGI, per germline. V lost 6 bases and J lost 6, with 14 bases in between. This CDR3 contains 14 residues. The CDR3 bases are TGTGCCAGCAGCGTCGGCGGGTTGGCCGGGGAGCTGTTTTTT. This translates into CASSVGGLAGELFF.

This chain joins TRBV2 and TRBJ2-7; tentative D call: TRBD2 (6 bases). V was pared by 7 bases and J by 2 bases, with 12 bases between. Germline loops: CDR1 SNHLY, CDR2 FYNNEI. This CDR3 region has 13 residues. The CDR3 region has the DNA TGTGCCAGCAAGGCGGAGGGGACCTACGAGCAGTACTTC. Translating it yields CASKAEGTYEQYF.

The chain combines TRBV30 with TRBJ1-1; perhaps TRBD1 as D (5 bases). CDR1 and CDR2 (germline): GTSNPN, SVGIG (reference sequence). V lost 5 bases and J 8 bases, leaving 18 bases between the germline ends. CDR3 length equals 13 residues. In nucleotides, the CDR3 is TGTGCCTGGTCTGTGGGGGGAGGATCGGAAGCTTTCTTT. Its translation: CAWSVGGGSEAFF.

The V call is TRBV6-1, the J call TRBJ2-3, with D perhaps TRBD2 (6 bases). Germline V gene data show CDR1 as MNHNS and CDR2 as SASEGT. Trimming left V 2 bases short and J 0 bases short, with 12 bases between. CDR3 size: 16 residues. The CDR3 DNA reads as TGTGCCAGCAGTGAATTTCATGGGACTAGCACAGATACGCAGTATTTT. Protein sequence: CASSEFHGTSTDTQYF.

A single count supports this clone. The chain joins TRBV9 to TRBJ2-1; 10 bases align to TRBD2. Germline V CDR1 and CDR2: SGDLS, YYNGEE. V gave up 0 bases and J gave up 6 bases; unmatched junction bases: 3. CDR3 size: 15 residues. The CDR3 DNA follows: TGTGCCAGCAGCGTAGGTTGGACTAGCGGCAATGAGCAGTTCTTC. This codes for CASSVGWTSGNEQFF.

The V call is TRBV19, the J call TRBJ1-1; unclear D gene. The germline CDR1 and CDR2 sequences are LNHDA and SQIVND (reference sequence). Trimming shortened V by 7 bases and J by 1 base, and 16 bases separated the two germline ends. The CDR3 sequence is 15 residues long. The CDR3 nucleotides are TGTGCCAGTAACCGCGTCGCCGGCTGGAACACTGAAGCTTTCTTT. Protein product: CASNRVAGWNTEAFF.

V usage is TRBV9 and J usage is TRBJ2-7; TRBD2 matches at 7 bases. Losses at the gene ends were 0 bases for V and 5 bases for J; bases not matched to a gene: 8. CDR1 and CDR2 from the germline V gene are SGDLS and YYNGEE. The CDR3 sequence is 15 residues long. The CDR3 DNA sequence: TGTGCCAGCAGCGTAGGGGGAGGGCCGTCGCACGAGCAGTACTTC. It is translated as CASSVGGGPSHEQYF. The full variable domain, rest sourced from reference TRBV9 and TRBJ2-7, is DSGVTQTPKHLITATGQRVTLRCSPRSGDLSVYWYQQSLDQGLQFLIQYYNGEERAKGNILERFSAQQFPDLHSELNLSSLELGDSALYFCASSVGGGPSHEQYFGPGTRLTVT.

The V gene is TRBV15, the J gene TRBJ2-7; TRBD1 matches at 7 bases. Looked up from germline, CDR1 is LNHNV and CDR2 is YYDKDF (reference sequence). The V gene end was trimmed by 3 bases and the J gene end by 1 base; junction bases not matched to a gene: 6. There are 15 residues in the CDR3. The CDR3 is CATSRDRSGSYEQYF. As DNA, the CDR3 is TGTGCCACCAGCAGGGACAGGTCAGGATCCTACGAGCAGTACTTC.

This chain joins TRBV6-1 and TRBJ2-5, with D maybe TRBD2 (6 bases). The V end lost 1 base, the J end lost 1 base, and 10 bases lay between the germline ends. CDR1 is MNHNS, CDR2 SASEGT, per germline. The CDR3 contains 15 residues. The CDR3 reads CASSEGGLPQETQYF. The CDR3 DNA reads TGTGCCAGCAGTGAAGGGGGACTTCCCCAAGAGACCCAGTACTTC.

V and J are TRBV11-1 and TRBJ2-3, with 10 bases identical to TRBD1. This CDR3 is 15 amino acids long. V shed 3 bases, J shed 3 bases, and the junction held 3 bases outside the gene matches. Germline V gives CDR1 SGHAT, CDR2 FQDESV (reference sequence). The CDR3 DNA reads as TGTGCCAGCAGCTTGACAGGGGGCAGTACAGATACGCAGTATTTT. Encoded protein: CASSLTGGSTDTQYF.

The chain is built from TRBV5-1 and TRBJ2-3, with D possibly being TRBD2 (6 bases). V lost 3 bases and J 6 bases, leaving 14 bases between the germline ends. Germline values: CDR1 SGHRS, CDR2 YFSETQ. CDR3 length equals 14 residues. The CDR3 DNA follows: TGCGCCAGCAGCTCCACACCGGGAGCCGATACGCAGTATTTT. Translated: CASSSTPGADTQYF.

The chain couples TRBV28 to TRBJ1-2; 9 bases match TRBD1. The CDR3 loop spans 13 amino acids. Germline V gene lookup returns CDR1 MDHEN and CDR2 SYDVKM. V lost 8 bases, J lost 3 bases, and 4 bases stayed unmatched. In DNA form, the CDR3 reads TGTGCCAGCCTCACAGGGGGCCACTATGGCTACACCTTC. As protein: CASLTGGHYGYTF.

The CDR3 DNA follows: TGCGCCAGCAGCCGACGTCCGGGACAAGGAATTGAAAAACTGTTTTTT. Its translation: CASSRRPGQGIEKLFF. The chain couples TRBV4-3 to TRBJ1-4, with D tentatively TRBD1 (6 bases). The CDR3 loop spans 16 amino acids. CDR1 is LGHNA and CDR2 is YSLEER in the germline V gene. V dropped 4 bases and J dropped 7 bases, with 19 bases sitting between them.

The rearrangement joins TRBV6-4 to TRBJ1-1, with TRBD1 matching over 8 bases. Germline CDR1 and CDR2: MRHNA and SNTAGT. V was pared by 7 bases and J by 2 bases, with 15 bases of the junction left unmatched. This CDR3 contains 17 residues. The CDR3: CASNRTGNEPINTEAFF. The DNA for the CDR3 is TGTGCCAGCAACCGGACAGGGAACGAACCCATAAACACTGAAGCTTTCTTT.